This T cell receptor beta chain was documented in a study of shared clonotypes between healthy human individuals. On this clone itself: The antigen remains undetermined.

Study-wide results and limits: Larger estimated richness was generally recorded for naive subsets relative to memory subsets. The generation probabilities recorded for non-shared clonotypes fell below those of clonotypes shared by all four donors.

Trimming cost V 4 bases and J 1 base, with 14 bases left between them. The germline gives CDR1 SGHRS, CDR2 YFSETQ. The CDR3 length is 15 residues. Libraries were prepared by immunoSEQ multiplex PCR; TCRdb keeps only in-frame clonotypes and omits some of them. The sample includes 1.4 million or so clones, approximately 98.5% of them seen just once. This clonotype was sampled from a man between 25 and 39 years old in good health. This rearrangement joins TRBV5-1 to TRBJ1-2; maybe TRBD1 (5 bases). Material for sequencing was naive CD4+ T cells sorted from blood. The subset denotes: CD45RA+ positively selected. CDR3 in DNA: TGCGCCAGCAGCCAGGACATCTCGGTTAACTATGGCTACACCTTC. Amino acid sequence: CASSQDISVNYGYTF.